Shown below are 20 T cell receptor beta chains from a single sample sequenced in a study of identical twins. A single record per CDR3 protein comes from TCRdb applying MiXCR to the 5' RACE reads. The sample lists more than 650,000 distinct CDR3 sequences, approximately 6% occurring once. The sample was naive T cells sorted from blood. The source is a young man in good health.

This clonotype was counted a few times. The chain is built from TRBV19 and TRBJ1-2, with TRBD1 matching over 7 bases. Trimming took 7 bases from V and 4 from J; bases not matched to a gene: 6. The CDR3 totals 13 residues. Germline values: CDR1 LNHDA, CDR2 SQIVND (reference sequence). CDR3 amino acids: CASTMTGSYGYTF. For the CDR3, the DNA is TGTGCCAGTACCATGACAGGGAGCTATGGCTACACCTTC.

In its sample, this clonotype was seen many times. The rearrangement uses TRBV28 and TRBJ2-7, with TRBD2 identical over 8 bases. V was clipped by 3 bases and J by 3 bases; unmatched bases: 13. The CDR3 spans 17 residues. Germline V lookup: CDR1 MDHEN, CDR2 SYDVKM. The CDR3 sequence: CASSFSRTKRERYEQYF. The CDR3 DNA is TGTGCCAGCAGTTTCTCCCGTACTAAGCGGGAGCGCTACGAGCAGTACTTC.

The chain combines TRBV11-3 with TRBJ2-1, with D possibly TRBD2 on 6 matching bases. CDR1 is SGHNT and CDR2 is YENEEA in the germline V gene. The CDR3 covers 17 residues. Trimming pared 5 bases from V and 4 bases from J, leaving 21 bases between. CDR3 amino acids: CASSPSPRENPYNEQFF. CDR3 coding DNA: TGTGCCAGCAGCCCCAGTCCTCGGGAGAACCCTTACAATGAGCAGTTCTTC.

The table lists this clonotype with many counts. The rearrangement uses TRBV6-1 and TRBJ1-1, with D perhaps matching TRBD1 (5 bases). V dropped 3 bases and J dropped 0 bases, with 14 bases sitting between them. Germline V lookup: CDR1 MNHNS, CDR2 SASEGT. The CDR3 loop spans 16 amino acids. The chain's CDR3 is CASSDSLTAMNTEAFF. The CDR3 DNA sequence: TGTGCCAGCAGTGACAGTCTGACAGCGATGAACACTGAAGCTTTCTTT.

This clonotype was found a few times. The chain recombines TRBV5-1 with TRBJ1-3; D perhaps matches TRBD1 (5 bases). The CDR3 runs to 17 residues. Trimming removed 0 bases at V and 0 bases at J, with 13 bases between. Germline V lookup: CDR1 SGHRS, CDR2 YFSETQ. Written as DNA, the CDR3 is TGCGCCAGCAGCTTGGTGGGTGCAGGGAACTCTGGAAACACCATATATTTT. Translated: CASSLVGAGNSGNTIYF.

This clonotype was found many times. The rearrangement joins TRBV20-1 to TRBJ2-3; maybe TRBD2 (6 bases). The CDR3 has 15 amino acids. V was clipped by 0 bases and J by 3 bases, with 13 bases between them. Germline-derived CDR1 and CDR2 are DFQATT and SNEGSKA (reference sequence). This chain's CDR3 is CSARDLGGVTDTQYF. The DNA of the CDR3 is TGCAGTGCTAGAGATCTCGGGGGAGTGACAGATACGCAGTATTTT.

This clonotype was seen at least ten times. The chain combines TRBV24-1 with TRBJ2-1, with 13 bases matching TRBD2. CDR3 size: 17 residues. Trimming took 5 bases from V and 0 from J; bases not matched to a gene: 3. The germline gives CDR1 KGHDR, CDR2 SFDVKD. The CDR3 loop reads CATSAWTSGSSYNEQFF. The CDR3 DNA reads TGTGCCACCAGTGCCTGGACTAGCGGGAGCTCCTACAATGAGCAGTTCTTC.

This clonotype appeared many times. The J gene is TRBJ1-4, the V gene TRBV20-1, with D possibly being TRBD1 (5 bases). V lost 4 bases, J lost 3 bases, and 18 bases lay in between. The CDR3 spans 16 residues. Germline CDR1 DFQATT, CDR2 SNEGSKA (reference sequence). The CDR3 sequence is CSAISLSGGSNEKLFF. Here the CDR3 DNA reads TGCAGTGCTATTAGTTTGTCGGGGGGTTCTAATGAAAAACTGTTTTTT.

The table lists this clonotype with many counts. The V gene is TRBV11-2, the J gene TRBJ1-2; 8 bases line up with TRBD1. This CDR3 has 15 residues. The V gene's germline CDR1 is SGHAT and CDR2 FQNNGV. V shed 5 bases, J shed 3 bases, and the junction held 8 bases outside the gene matches. The CDR3: CASSRRQGSDYGYTF. The DNA for the CDR3 is TGTGCCAGCAGCCGTAGACAGGGGAGTGACTATGGCTACACCTTC.

In its sample, this clonotype was seen once. This is likely a read error, given that the CDR3 carries no conserved phenylalanine or tryptophan at its end. This sequence joins TRBV7-6 and TRBJ2-7; 8 nucleotides match TRBD2. CDR1 SGHVS and CDR2 FNYEAQ come from the germline V gene. J was trimmed by 2 bases and V by 5 bases; bases with no gene match: 5. CDR3 size: 14 residues. The CDR3 nucleotides read TGTGCCAGCAGCCCCCTTAGCGGGACCTACGAGCAGTACCTC. Translation gives CASSPLSGTYEQYL.

The chain links TRBV11-2 to TRBJ2-2, with a tentative D call TRBD1 (5 bases). Trimming cost V 5 bases and J 4 bases, with 20 bases left between them. The V gene's germline CDR1 is SGHAT and CDR2 FQNNGV. This CDR3 is 17 amino acids long. CDR3 amino acids: CASSPFPGFETTGELFF. The CDR3 nucleotides are TGTGCCAGCAGCCCCTTCCCAGGGTTCGAAACCACCGGGGAGCTGTTTTTT.

This chain joins TRBV11-2 and TRBJ2-7, with TRBD1 identical over 7 bases. Germline CDR1 and CDR2: SGHAT and FQNNGV. The CDR3 extends over 20 amino acids. The V and J ends lost 1 base and 3 bases, in that order; junction bases with no gene match: 21. CDR3 coding DNA: TGTGCCAGCAGCTTAGGCCGATCGAGGGGGCCCAACCAGTGGGACTACGAGCAGTACGTC. Translating gives CASSLGRSRGPNQWDYEQYV.

This clonotype was picked up many times. V and J are TRBV6-5 and TRBJ1-1, with a weak D call TRBD1 (6 bases). The CDR3 covers 15 residues. CDR1 and CDR2 (germline): MNHEY, SVGAGI. V shed 0 bases and J shed 1 base, with 9 bases lying between them. CDR3 bases: TGTGCCAGCAGTTACTCTGGGACATCGAACACTGAAGCTTTCTTT. It translates to CASSYSGTSNTEAFF.

The sample holds many counts of this clonotype. J is TRBJ1-2 and V is TRBV12-3 or TRBV12-4; D is ambiguous. V was shortened by 3 bases and J by 4 bases, with 9 bases between the two germline ends. The CDR3 loop spans 13 amino acids. The CDR3: CASSFLGSYGYTF. In nucleotides, the CDR3 is TGTGCCAGCAGTTTCTTAGGCAGCTATGGCTACACCTTC.

V gene TRBV4-2 combines with J gene TRBJ2-1; D is perhaps TRBD2 (5 bases). This CDR3 is built from 16 residues. From germline, CDR1 is LGHNA and CDR2 YNFKEQ. Between the trimmed V and J ends, which lost 0 bases and 3 bases, there was a span of 12 bases. The CDR3 nucleotides read TGTGCCAGCAGCCAAGATCTCGGGGAAGTCTACAATGAGCAGTTCTTC. Translation: CASSQDLGEVYNEQFF.

Ten or more counts support this clonotype. The gene calls are TRBV4-2 and TRBJ2-5; 11 bases are a match to TRBD2. Trimming at V came to 3 bases and at J to 5 bases, leaving 5 bases not matched to a gene. The CDR3 extends over 15 amino acids. Germline CDR1 and CDR2: LGHNA and YNFKEQ. The DNA of the CDR3 is TGTGCCAGCAGCCAGGTAGCGGGAGGGACTGAGACCCAGTACTTC. This gives the protein CASSQVAGGTETQYF.

The chain carries TRBV30 and TRBJ2-4; 7 bases agree with TRBD2. The CDR3 totals 13 residues. Germline V gene lookup returns CDR1 GTSNPN and CDR2 SVGIG (reference sequence). V lost 3 bases and J lost 8; bases outside the gene matches: 7. CDR3 protein: CAWSPGAGDIQYF. The CDR3 DNA reads as TGTGCCTGGAGCCCCGGGGCGGGGGACATTCAGTACTTC.

V usage is TRBV2 and J usage is TRBJ2-5; 10 bases map to TRBD2. Trimming removed 6 bases from V and 5 bases from J; junction bases left unmatched: 3. This CDR3 has 13 amino acids. Germline assignment: CDR1 SNHLY and CDR2 FYNNEI. CDR3 coding DNA: TGTGCCAGCAGAGCGGGAGGGCCGGAGACCCAGTACTTC. Translation gives CASRAGGPETQYF.

This clonotype was counted many times. J is TRBJ2-2 and V is TRBV29-1; 12 positions match TRBD1. This CDR3 contains 15 residues. Trimming at V came to 4 bases and at J to 5 bases, leaving 5 bases not matched to a gene. CDR1 is SQVTM, CDR2 ANQGSEA, per germline. CDR3 loop: CSVVRGQGATGELFF. Written as DNA, the CDR3 is TGCAGCGTTGTGAGGGGACAGGGGGCGACCGGGGAGCTGTTTTTT.

This clonotype turned up a few times. This chain uses TRBV6-1 with TRBJ1-3; D remains unclear. There are 12 residues in the CDR3. The germline gives CDR1 MNHNS, CDR2 SASEGT. V lost 7 bases and J lost 4, with 8 bases in between. The CDR3 region is CASMRSGNTIYF. For the CDR3, the DNA is TGTGCCAGCATGAGATCGGGAAACACCATATATTTT.